This T cell receptor (beta chain) emerged from a study of T-cell reconstitution after alpha-beta-depleted transplantation in children. TCRbeta library construction was performed incorporating unique molecular identifiers. TCRdb redid the calling of the PCR reads with MiXCR, one entry per CDR3 protein. The table has about 500,000 distinct CDR3 sequences, 32% seen once. V lost 5 bases and J lost 0, with 7 bases in between. In germline, CDR1 is SEHNR, CDR2 FQNEAQ (reference sequence). CDR3 length: 13 residues. This chain uses TRBV7-9 with TRBJ1-1; D gene unclear. This specimen was PBMCs from the stem cell graft donor, taken from the stem cell graft. This TCR was sampled from a human donor who donated a stem cell graft to a child with aplastic anemia. The CDR3 is CASSPQMNTEAFF. CDR3 sequence (DNA): TGTGCCAGCAGCCCTCAGATGAACACTGAAGCTTTCTTT.